Below, 18 T cell receptor beta chains from the same sample are listed, as sequenced in a study of long-term antiretroviral therapy in people with HIV. It was version v3.0 of the immunoSEQ assay that was run at survey level. Sequenced by immunoSEQ multiplex PCR; TCRdb stores in-frame clones only, minus some. The table lists roughly 34,000 clones, roughly 83% of them singletons. The source material was unsorted PBMCs, sampled 1.9 years after starting antiretroviral therapy. The receptor set was obtained from a man aged 18 to 29 with HIV.

This chain joins TRBV5-1 and TRBJ2-5, with 14 bases that match TRBD2. Germline CDR1 SGHRS, CDR2 YFSETQ. With 5 bases clipped from V and 5 bases from J, the junction kept 11 bases outside the gene matches. The CDR3 is 17 residues long. CDR3 DNA sequence: TGCGCCAGCAGGCCCGGGACTAGCGGGGGCTCGGGGGAGACCCAGTACTTC. It codes for CASRPGTSGGSGETQYF. The variable domain in full, with the rest retrieved from reference TRBV5-1 and TRBJ2-5, is KAGVTQTPRYLIKTRGQQVTLSCSPISGHRSVSWYQQTPGQGLQFLFEYFSETQRNKGNFPGRFSGRQFSNSRSEMNVSTLELGDSALYLCASRPGTSGGSGETQYFGPGTRLLVL.

The V call is TRBV28, the J call TRBJ2-6; the D is unclear. The CDR3 has 14 amino acids. Per the germline V gene, CDR1 is MDHEN and CDR2 is SYDVKM. V lost 3 bases to trimming and J lost 4 bases, with 7 bases between them. CDR3: CASSFGNGANVLTF. Written as DNA, the CDR3 is TGTGCCAGCAGTTTCGGTAACGGGGCCAACGTCCTGACTTTC.

The V gene is TRBV18, the J gene TRBJ2-2; D ambiguous. Germline V CDR1 and CDR2: KGHSH, LQKENI. Trimming took 0 bases from V and 2 from J, leaving 4 bases between them. CDR3 length equals 14 residues. The CDR3 region has the DNA TGTGCCAGCTCACCACCTGGCAACACCGGGGAGCTGTTTTTT. This translates into CASSPPGNTGELFF. The full variable domain, rest sourced from reference TRBV18 and TRBJ2-2, is NAGVMQNPRHLVRRRGQEARLRCSPMKGHSHVYWYRQLPEEGLKFMVYLQKENIIDESGMPKERFSAEFPKEGPSILRIQQVVRGDSAAYFCASSPPGNTGELFFGEGSRLTVL.

The gene calls are TRBV11-3 and TRBJ2-5, with 8 bases fitting TRBD2. After removal of 5 bases from V and 5 bases from J, the junction contained 4 bases not matched to a gene. CDR1 is SGHNT, CDR2 YENEEA, per germline. The CDR3 contains 13 residues. The CDR3 is CASSPGGDETQYF. CDR3 nucleotides: TGTGCCAGCAGCCCCGGGGGGGACGAGACCCAGTACTTC.

This clone has just a few counts. The chain has TRBV6-1 and TRBJ1-2; D remains unclear. Trimming shortened V by 5 bases and J by 7 bases, and 8 bases separated the two germline ends. Germline lookup yields CDR1 MNHNS and CDR2 SASEGT. This CDR3 is 11 amino acids long. CDR3 loop: CASSPDRGYTF. The CDR3 DNA follows: TGTGCCAGCAGTCCCGATCGTGGCTACACCTTC.

The rearrangement uses TRBV7-3 and TRBJ2-3; 7 bases fit TRBD2. The CDR3 totals 13 residues. V shed 3 bases, J shed 6 bases, and the junction held 3 bases outside the gene matches. Germline V CDR1 and CDR2: SGHTA, FQGTGA. The CDR3 DNA reads as TGTGCCAGCAGCTTGGGACTACGCGATACGCAGTATTTT. This translates into CASSLGLRDTQYF.

This rearrangement joins TRBV6-5 to TRBJ1-1; D ambiguous. Trimming pared 0 bases from V and 0 bases from J, leaving 5 bases between. This CDR3 is built from 14 residues. The V gene's germline CDR1 is MNHEY and CDR2 SVGAGI. CDR3 DNA: TGTGCCAGCAGTTACTCCAGCTTGAACACTGAAGCTTTCTTT. Translated, it gives CASSYSSLNTEAFF.

A remark on this clone: Other DNA sequences from this sample encode an identical CDR3 as well. The V call is TRBV18, the J call TRBJ2-1; D not certain. Germline values: CDR1 KGHSH, CDR2 LQKENI. The length of the CDR3 is 11 residues. V lost 2 bases and J lost 7, with 3 bases in between. The CDR3 DNA is TGTGCCAGCTCACCAGGGAATGAGCAGTTCTTC. This translates into CASSPGNEQFF.

V and J are TRBV6-5 and TRBJ1-3; unclear D gene. Germline lookup yields CDR1 MNHEY and CDR2 SVGAGI. Trimming took off 6 bases at V and 0 bases at J, with 12 bases between the two ends. The CDR3 is made up of 15 amino acids. CDR3 sequence reads: CASREAPGSGNTIYF. CDR3 sequence (DNA): TGTGCCAGCAGAGAGGCCCCCGGCTCTGGAAACACCATATATTTT.

V usage is TRBV18 and J usage is TRBJ2-1; 10 bases map to TRBD1. V shed 3 bases and J 2 bases; nucleotides not matched to a gene: 1. Germline CDR1 and CDR2: KGHSH and LQKENI. The CDR3 contains 15 residues. The chain's CDR3 is CASSPTGGAYNEQFF. CDR3 bases: TGTGCCAGCTCACCGACAGGGGGCGCCTACAATGAGCAGTTCTTC.

This chain links TRBV28 with TRBJ1-1; D ambiguous. Germline CDR1 is MDHEN and CDR2 is SYDVKM. This CDR3 comprises 13 residues. V lost 2 bases to trimming and J lost 1 base, with 5 bases between them. The CDR3 spells CASSLTPNTEAFF. The CDR3 nucleotides are TGTGCCAGCAGTTTAACTCCGAACACTGAAGCTTTCTTT.

The rearrangement joins TRBV5-4 to TRBJ1-2; D is undetermined. The germline V gene has CDR1 SGHNT and CDR2 YYREEE (reference sequence). This CDR3 has 15 residues. V lost 5 bases, J lost 9 bases, and 23 bases lay in between. The CDR3 region is CASRSAGPPLISYTF. CDR3 bases: TGTGCCAGCAGGTCCGCCGGACCGCCATTAATCAGCTACACCTTC. The variable domain in full, with the rest retrieved from reference TRBV5-4 and TRBJ1-2, is ETGVTQSPTHLIKTRGQQVTLRCSSQSGHNTVSWYQQALGQGPQFIFQYYREEENGRGNFPPRFSGLQFPNYSSELNVNALELDDSALYLCASRSAGPPLISYTFGSGTRLTVV.

This chain links TRBV7-9 with TRBJ2-5; the match to TRBD2 covers 14 bases. This CDR3 has 18 amino acids. Germline assignment: CDR1 SEHNR and CDR2 FQNEAQ (reference sequence). V gave up 6 bases and J gave up 2 bases; unmatched junction bases: 11. In nucleotides, the CDR3 is TGTGCCAGCAGTCCTACTCAGGGACTAGCGGGGGAGCAAGAGACCCAGTACTTC. It encodes CASSPTQGLAGEQETQYF.

CDR3 amino acids: CASSFDGHPNLQYF. CDR3 nucleotide sequence: TGCGCCAGCAGCTTTGATGGACACCCTAATCTTCAGTACTTC. The chain combines TRBV5-1 with TRBJ2-4, with D maybe TRBD1 (5 bases). Germline-derived CDR1 and CDR2 are SGHRS and YFSETQ. With 2 bases removed from V and 11 bases from J, the gap between germline ends came to 17 bases. The length of the CDR3 is 14 residues.

V gene TRBV2 combines with J gene TRBJ2-6; D is uncertain. Germline loops: CDR1 SNHLY, CDR2 FYNNEI. The V end was cut by 3 bases, the J end by 0 bases, with 12 bases between. This CDR3 has 17 residues. The CDR3 is CASSDGTLNSGANVLTF. The DNA for the CDR3 is TGTGCCAGCAGTGACGGCACCTTGAACTCTGGGGCCAACGTCCTGACTTTC.

The gene calls are TRBV5-4 and TRBJ1-6; no clear D. V lost 3 bases, J lost 10 bases, and 11 bases lay in between. The CDR3 loop spans 13 amino acids. Per germline, CDR1 SGHNT and CDR2 YYREEE (reference sequence). The CDR3: CASSSDVGSPLHF. In DNA form, the CDR3 reads TGTGCCAGCAGCTCCGATGTGGGGTCACCCCTCCACTTT.

CDR3 residues: CASSFRSLIQPQHF. The CDR3 DNA reads TGTGCCAGCAGTTTCCGTTCATTAATTCAGCCCCAGCATTTT. The chain employs TRBV28 and TRBJ1-5, with unresolved D. Germline-derived CDR1 and CDR2 are MDHEN and SYDVKM. This CDR3 spans 14 amino acids. V was clipped by 3 bases and J by 6 bases, with 12 bases between them.

In its sample, this clone was seen once. This chain uses TRBV5-1 with TRBJ2-1, with 10 bases identical to TRBD2. Germline V gene sequence: CDR1 SGHRS, CDR2 YFSETQ. This CDR3 has 17 amino acids. V shed 4 bases, J shed 8 bases, and the junction held 15 bases outside the gene matches. The CDR3 nucleotides read TGCGCCAGCAGCACTTTGGGACGAGCGGGGGGGGAGGATGAGCAGTTCTTC. Its translation is CASSTLGRAGGEDEQFF.